The source of this TCR beta chain is a study of OX40 agonist ivuxolimab in advanced cancers. General study findings and limits: It was not determined which antigens were specifically recognized by the peripheral T cells that had undergone clonal expansion. Doses of 0.1 to 3.0 mg/kg were accompanied by clonal expansion of CD4+ and CD8+ blood T cells by week 6.

TCRdb keeps only in-frame clones here, not all; method: immunoSEQ multiplex PCR. The table has roughly 65,000 clones, roughly nine tenths seen once. Note on this clone: Its target is not known.

In germline, CDR1 is SEHNR, CDR2 FQNEAQ (reference sequence). This CDR3 is 18 amino acids long. V shed 0 bases and J shed 0 bases, with 15 bases lying between them. The sequences come from CD4+ or CD8+ T cells sorted from blood, collected in a trial of the OX40 agonist ivuxolimab. V and J are TRBV7-9 and TRBJ1-5, with no clear D. This sequence originates from an adult with an advanced solid tumor such as melanoma, head and neck, liver or kidney cancer. The CDR3: CASSLALSGIHSNQPQHF. The CDR3 DNA reads TGTGCCAGCAGCTTAGCGCTTTCTGGAATCCATAGCAATCAGCCCCAGCATTTT.